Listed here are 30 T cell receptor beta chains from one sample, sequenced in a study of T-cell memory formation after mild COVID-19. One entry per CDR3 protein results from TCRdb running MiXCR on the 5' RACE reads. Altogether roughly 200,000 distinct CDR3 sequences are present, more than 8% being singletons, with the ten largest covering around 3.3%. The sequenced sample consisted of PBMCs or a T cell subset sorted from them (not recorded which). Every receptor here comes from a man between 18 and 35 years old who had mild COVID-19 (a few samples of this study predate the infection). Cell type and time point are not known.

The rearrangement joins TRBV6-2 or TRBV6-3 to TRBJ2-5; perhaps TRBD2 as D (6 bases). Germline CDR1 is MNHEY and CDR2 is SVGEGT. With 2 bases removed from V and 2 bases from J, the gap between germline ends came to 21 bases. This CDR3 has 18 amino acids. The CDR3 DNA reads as TGTGCCAGCAGTTACCCCGTGGGGGAGACTGGACTACAAGAGACCCAGTACTTC. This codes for CASSYPVGETGLQETQYF.

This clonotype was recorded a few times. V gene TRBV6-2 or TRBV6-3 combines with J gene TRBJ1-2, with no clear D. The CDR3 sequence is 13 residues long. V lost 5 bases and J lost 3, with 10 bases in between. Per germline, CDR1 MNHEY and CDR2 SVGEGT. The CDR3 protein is CASSPDGHYGYTF. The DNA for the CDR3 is TGTGCCAGCAGTCCAGACGGACACTATGGCTACACCTTC.

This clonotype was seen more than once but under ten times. CDR3 sequence reads: CASCIGSSYEQYF. CDR3 nucleotides: TGTGCCAGTTGTATCGGTAGCTCCTACGAGCAGTACTTC. The chain employs TRBV2 and TRBJ2-7, with D unclear. From germline, CDR1 is SNHLY and CDR2 FYNNEI. V was clipped by 9 bases and J by 0 bases, with 12 bases between them. The CDR3 is made up of 13 amino acids.

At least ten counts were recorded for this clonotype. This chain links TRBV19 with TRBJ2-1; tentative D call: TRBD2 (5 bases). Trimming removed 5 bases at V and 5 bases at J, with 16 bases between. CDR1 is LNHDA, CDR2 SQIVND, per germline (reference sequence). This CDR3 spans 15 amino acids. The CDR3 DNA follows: TGTGCCAGTAGTTGGGTTGGGAGAGGGCACAATGAGCAGTTCTTC. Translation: CASSWVGRGHNEQFF.

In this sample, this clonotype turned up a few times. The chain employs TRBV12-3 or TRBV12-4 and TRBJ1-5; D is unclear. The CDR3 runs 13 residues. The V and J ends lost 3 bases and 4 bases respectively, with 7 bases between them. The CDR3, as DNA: TGTGCCAGCAGTTTGACAACGAATCAGCCCCAGCATTTT. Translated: CASSLTTNQPQHF.

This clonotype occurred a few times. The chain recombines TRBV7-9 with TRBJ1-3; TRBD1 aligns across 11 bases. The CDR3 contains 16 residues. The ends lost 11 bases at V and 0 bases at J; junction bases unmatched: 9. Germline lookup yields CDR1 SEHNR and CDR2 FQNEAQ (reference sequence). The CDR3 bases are TGTGCCTCACGCACGGGGACAGGGGGCTCTGGAAACACCATATATTTT. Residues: CASRTGTGGSGNTIYF.

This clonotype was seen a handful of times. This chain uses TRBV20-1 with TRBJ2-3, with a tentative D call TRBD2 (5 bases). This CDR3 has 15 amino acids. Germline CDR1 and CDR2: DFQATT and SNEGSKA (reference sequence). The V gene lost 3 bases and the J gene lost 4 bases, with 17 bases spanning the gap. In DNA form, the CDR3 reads TGCAGTGCTAGTCTGAGTAGGCGGGCCCCAGATACGCAGTATTTT. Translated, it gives CSASLSRRAPDTQYF.

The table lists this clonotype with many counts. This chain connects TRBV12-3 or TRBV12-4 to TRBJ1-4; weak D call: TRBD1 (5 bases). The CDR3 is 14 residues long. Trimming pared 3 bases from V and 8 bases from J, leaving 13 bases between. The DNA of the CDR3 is TGTGCCAGCAGTTTGGGCAGGGTACGGGAAAAACTGTTTTTT. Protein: CASSLGRVREKLFF.

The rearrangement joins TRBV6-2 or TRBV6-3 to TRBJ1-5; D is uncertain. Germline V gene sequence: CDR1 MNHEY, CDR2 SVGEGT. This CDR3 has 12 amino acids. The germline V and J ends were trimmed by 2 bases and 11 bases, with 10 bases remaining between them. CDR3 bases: TGTGCCAGCAGTTACGGAAGTAGAGCCCAGCATTTT. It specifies CASSYGSRAQHF.

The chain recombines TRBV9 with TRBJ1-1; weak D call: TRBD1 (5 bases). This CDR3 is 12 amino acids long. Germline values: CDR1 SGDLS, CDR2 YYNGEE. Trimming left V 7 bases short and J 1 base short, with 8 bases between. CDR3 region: CASGGGNTEAFF. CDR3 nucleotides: TGTGCCAGCGGTGGGGGGAACACTGAAGCTTTCTTT.

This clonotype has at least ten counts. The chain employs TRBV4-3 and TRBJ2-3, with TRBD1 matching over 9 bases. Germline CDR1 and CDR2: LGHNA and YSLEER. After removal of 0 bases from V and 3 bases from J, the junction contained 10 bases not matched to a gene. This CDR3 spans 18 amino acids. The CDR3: CASSQEGHLGTGTDTQYF. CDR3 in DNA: TGCGCCAGCAGCCAAGAAGGGCATTTGGGGACAGGGACAGATACGCAGTATTTT.

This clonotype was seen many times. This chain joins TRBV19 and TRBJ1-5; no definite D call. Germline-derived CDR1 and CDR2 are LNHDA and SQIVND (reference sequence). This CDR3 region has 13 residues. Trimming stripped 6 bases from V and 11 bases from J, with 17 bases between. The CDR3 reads CASSPDPILSQHF. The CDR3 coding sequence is TGTGCCAGTAGCCCAGACCCCATCTTGTCCCAGCATTTT.

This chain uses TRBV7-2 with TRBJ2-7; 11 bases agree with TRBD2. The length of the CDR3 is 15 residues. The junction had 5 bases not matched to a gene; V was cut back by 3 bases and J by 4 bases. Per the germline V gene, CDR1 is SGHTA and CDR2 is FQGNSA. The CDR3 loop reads CASSFTSGGAYEQYV. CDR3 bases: TGTGCCAGCAGCTTCACTAGCGGGGGAGCTTACGAGCAGTACGTC.

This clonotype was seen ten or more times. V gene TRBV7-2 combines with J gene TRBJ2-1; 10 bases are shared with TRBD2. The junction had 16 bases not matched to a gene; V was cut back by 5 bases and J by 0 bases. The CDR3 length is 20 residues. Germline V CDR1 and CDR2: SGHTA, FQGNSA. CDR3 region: CASSPWAAGGPLFSYNEQFF. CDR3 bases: TGTGCCAGCAGCCCATGGGCAGCGGGGGGGCCCCTGTTCTCCTACAATGAGCAGTTCTTC.

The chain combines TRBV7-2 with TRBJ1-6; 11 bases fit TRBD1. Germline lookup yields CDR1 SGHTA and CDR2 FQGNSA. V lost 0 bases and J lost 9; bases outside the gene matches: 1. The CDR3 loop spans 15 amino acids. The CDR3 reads CASSLAGTGGSPLHF. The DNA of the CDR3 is TGTGCCAGCAGCTTAGCGGGGACAGGGGGTTCACCCCTCCACTTT.

The CDR3 DNA sequence: TGTGCCAGCAGCTATCGGGACAGGGGGTTCAACTATGGCTACACCTTC. It codes for CASSYRDRGFNYGYTF. The chain employs TRBV7-9 and TRBJ1-2; 11 bases fit TRBD1. V dropped 4 bases and J dropped 2; count of bases not matched to a gene: 6. Germline V gives CDR1 SEHNR, CDR2 FQNEAQ (reference sequence). The CDR3 spans 16 residues.

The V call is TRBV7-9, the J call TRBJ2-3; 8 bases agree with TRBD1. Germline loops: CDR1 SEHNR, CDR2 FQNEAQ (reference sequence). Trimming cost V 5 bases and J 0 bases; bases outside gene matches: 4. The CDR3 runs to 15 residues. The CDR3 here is CASSRWTGSTDTQYF. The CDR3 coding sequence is TGTGCCAGCAGCCGATGGACAGGGAGCACAGATACGCAGTATTTT. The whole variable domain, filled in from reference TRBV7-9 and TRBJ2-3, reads DTGVSQNPRHKITKRGQNVTFRCDPISEHNRLYWYRQTLGQGPEFLTYFQNEAQLEKSRLLSDRFSAERPKGSFSTLEIQRTEQGDSAMYLCASSRWTGSTDTQYFGPGTRLTVL.

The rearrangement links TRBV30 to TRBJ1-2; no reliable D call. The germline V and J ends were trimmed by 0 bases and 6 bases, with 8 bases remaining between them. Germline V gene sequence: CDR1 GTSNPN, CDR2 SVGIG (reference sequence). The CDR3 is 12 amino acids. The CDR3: CAWSVEVNGYTF. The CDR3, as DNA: TGTGCCTGGAGTGTCGAGGTGAATGGCTACACCTTC.

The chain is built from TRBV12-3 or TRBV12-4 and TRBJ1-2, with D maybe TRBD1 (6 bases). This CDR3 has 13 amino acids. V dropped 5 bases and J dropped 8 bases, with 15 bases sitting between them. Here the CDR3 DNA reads TGTGCCAGCAGTCCACCAGGGGCGATGGGCTACACCTTC. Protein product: CASSPPGAMGYTF.

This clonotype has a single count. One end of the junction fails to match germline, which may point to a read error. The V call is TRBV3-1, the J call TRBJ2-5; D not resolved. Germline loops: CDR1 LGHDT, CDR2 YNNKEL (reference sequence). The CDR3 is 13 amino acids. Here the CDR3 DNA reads TGTGCCAGCAGGTTACGAGGCATGCAGACCCAGGACTTC. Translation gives CASRLRGMQTQDF.

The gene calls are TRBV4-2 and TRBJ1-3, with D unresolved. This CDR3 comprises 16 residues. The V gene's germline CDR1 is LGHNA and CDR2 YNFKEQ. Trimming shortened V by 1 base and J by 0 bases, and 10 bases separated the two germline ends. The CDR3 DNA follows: TGTGCCAGCAGCCAAGGGCACTTACTCTCTGGAAACACCATATATTTT. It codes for CASSQGHLLSGNTIYF.

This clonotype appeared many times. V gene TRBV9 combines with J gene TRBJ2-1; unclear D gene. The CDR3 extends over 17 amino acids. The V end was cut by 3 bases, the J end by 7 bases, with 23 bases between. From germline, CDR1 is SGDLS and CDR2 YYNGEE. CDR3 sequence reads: CASSAPDRGGGGNEQFF. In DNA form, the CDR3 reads TGTGCCAGCAGCGCCCCCGATCGAGGTGGTGGTGGGAATGAGCAGTTCTTC.

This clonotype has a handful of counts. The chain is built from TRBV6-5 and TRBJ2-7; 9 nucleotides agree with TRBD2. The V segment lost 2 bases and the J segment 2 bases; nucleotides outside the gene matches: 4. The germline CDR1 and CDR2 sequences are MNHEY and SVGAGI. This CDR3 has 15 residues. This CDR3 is CASSYERGAAYEQYF. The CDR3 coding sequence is TGTGCCAGCAGTTACGAGCGGGGGGCAGCCTACGAGCAGTACTTC.

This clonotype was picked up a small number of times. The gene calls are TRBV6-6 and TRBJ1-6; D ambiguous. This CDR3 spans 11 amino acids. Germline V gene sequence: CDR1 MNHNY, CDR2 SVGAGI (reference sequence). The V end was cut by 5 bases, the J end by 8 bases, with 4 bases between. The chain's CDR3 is CASSNDSPLHF. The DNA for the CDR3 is TGTGCCAGCAGTAACGATTCACCCCTCCACTTT.

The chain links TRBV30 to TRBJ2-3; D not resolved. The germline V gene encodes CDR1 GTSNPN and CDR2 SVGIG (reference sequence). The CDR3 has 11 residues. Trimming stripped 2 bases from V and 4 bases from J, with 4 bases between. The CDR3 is CAWSLADTQYF. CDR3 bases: TGTGCCTGGAGTTTGGCAGATACGCAGTATTTT.

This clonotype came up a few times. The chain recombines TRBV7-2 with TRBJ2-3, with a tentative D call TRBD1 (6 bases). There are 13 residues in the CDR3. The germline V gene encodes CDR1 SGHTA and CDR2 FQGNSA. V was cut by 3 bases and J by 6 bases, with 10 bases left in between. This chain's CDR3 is CASSFAGGDTQYF. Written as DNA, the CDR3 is TGTGCCAGCAGCTTTGCTGGGGGCGATACGCAGTATTTT.

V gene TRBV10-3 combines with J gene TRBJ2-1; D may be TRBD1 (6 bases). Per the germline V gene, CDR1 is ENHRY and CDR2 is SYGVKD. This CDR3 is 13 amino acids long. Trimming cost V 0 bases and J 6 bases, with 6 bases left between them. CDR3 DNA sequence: TGTGCCATCAGTGAGTCAGGGGGCAATGAGCAGTTCTTC. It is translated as CAISESGGNEQFF.

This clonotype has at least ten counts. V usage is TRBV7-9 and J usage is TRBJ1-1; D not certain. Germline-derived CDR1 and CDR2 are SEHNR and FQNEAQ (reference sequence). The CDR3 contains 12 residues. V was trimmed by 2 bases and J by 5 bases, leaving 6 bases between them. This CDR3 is CASSLLGTEAFF. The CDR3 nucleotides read TGTGCCAGCAGCTTACTCGGGACTGAAGCTTTCTTT.

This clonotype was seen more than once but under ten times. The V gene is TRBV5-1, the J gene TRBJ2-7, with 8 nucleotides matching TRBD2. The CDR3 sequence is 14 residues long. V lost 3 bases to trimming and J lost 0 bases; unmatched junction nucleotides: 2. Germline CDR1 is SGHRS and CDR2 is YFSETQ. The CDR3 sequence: CASSSGLASYEQYV. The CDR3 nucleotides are TGCGCCAGCAGCTCAGGACTAGCCTCCTACGAGCAGTACGTC.

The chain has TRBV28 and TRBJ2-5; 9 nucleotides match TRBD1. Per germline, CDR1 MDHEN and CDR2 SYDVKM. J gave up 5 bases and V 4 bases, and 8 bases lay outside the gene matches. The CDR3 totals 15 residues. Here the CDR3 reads CASSSPGTGHETQYF. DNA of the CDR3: TGTGCCAGCAGTTCTCCCGGGACAGGGCACGAGACCCAGTACTTC.